This T cell receptor (beta chain) was profiled in a study of cytomegalovirus exposure and HLA in healthy donors. Note on this clone: What it recognizes is unknown.

A multiplex PCR was run with 60 Vbeta primers and 13 Jbeta primers. Using immunoSEQ multiplex PCR, the repertoire was profiled, and TCRdb retains in-frame clones only, with some absent. The sample shows 70,000 to 90,000 clones, 84% of them seen only once. From germline, CDR1 is MDHEN and CDR2 SYDVKM. The CDR3 is 14 amino acids. J lost 5 bases, V lost 8 bases, and 10 bases had no gene match. Broader study findings: TCR beta V- and J-gene trimming was later associated with a missense DCLRE1C variant. Reports described diagnosis of cytomegalovirus status by the classifier as highly specific and sensitive.

This sequence originates from a man between 65 and 85 years old in good health and CMV-seropositive. The rearrangement links TRBV28 to TRBJ2-3; 7 bases agree with TRBD1. The material sequenced was PBMCs. The chain's CDR3 is CASAGTADGDTQYF. In DNA, the CDR3 is TGTGCCAGCGCCGGGACAGCTGACGGAGATACGCAGTATTTT.